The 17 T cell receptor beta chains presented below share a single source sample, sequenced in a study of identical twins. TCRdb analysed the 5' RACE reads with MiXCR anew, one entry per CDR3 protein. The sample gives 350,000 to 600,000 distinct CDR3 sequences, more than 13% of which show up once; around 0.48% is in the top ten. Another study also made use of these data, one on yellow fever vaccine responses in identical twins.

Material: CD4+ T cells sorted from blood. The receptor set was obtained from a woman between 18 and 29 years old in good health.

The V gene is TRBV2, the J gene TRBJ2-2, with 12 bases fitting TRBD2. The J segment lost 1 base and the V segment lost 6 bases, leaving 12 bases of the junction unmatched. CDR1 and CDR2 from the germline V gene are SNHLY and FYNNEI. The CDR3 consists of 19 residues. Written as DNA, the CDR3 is TGTGCCAGCAGGATGATCGGACTAGCGGGAAGAAAGAACACCGGGGAGCTGTTTTTT. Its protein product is CASRMIGLAGRKNTGELFF.

The CDR3 DNA is TGTGCCAGCAGTGGTCGGGGGGCGATGGCGGAGACCCAGTACTTC. Translated, it gives CASSGRGAMAETQYF. The chain employs TRBV2 and TRBJ2-5; D may be TRBD2 (7 bases). Trimming took off 4 bases at V and 5 bases at J, with 17 bases between the two ends. The V gene's germline CDR1 is SNHLY and CDR2 FYNNEI. The CDR3 extends over 15 amino acids. Variable domain in full (rest from reference TRBV2 and TRBJ2-5): EPEVTQTPSHQVTQMGQEVILRCVPISNHLYFYWYRQILGQKVEFLVSFYNNEISEKSEIFDDQFSVERPDGSNFTLKIRSTKLEDSAMYFCASSGRGAMAETQYFGPGTRLLVL.

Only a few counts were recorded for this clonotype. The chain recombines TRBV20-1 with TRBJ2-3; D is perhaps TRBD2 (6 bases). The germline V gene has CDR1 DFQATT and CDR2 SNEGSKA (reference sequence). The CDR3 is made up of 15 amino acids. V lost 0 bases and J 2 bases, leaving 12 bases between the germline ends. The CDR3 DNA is TGCAGTGCTAGAGATATGCGGGGCTCCACAGATACGCAGTATTTT. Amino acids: CSARDMRGSTDTQYF.

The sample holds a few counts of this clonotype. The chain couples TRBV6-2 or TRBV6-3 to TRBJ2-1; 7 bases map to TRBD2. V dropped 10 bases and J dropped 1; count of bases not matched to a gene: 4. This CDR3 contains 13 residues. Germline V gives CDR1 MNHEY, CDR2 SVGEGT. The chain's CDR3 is CATLAASYNEQFF. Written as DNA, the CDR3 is TGTGCCACCCTAGCGGCTTCCTACAATGAGCAGTTCTTC.

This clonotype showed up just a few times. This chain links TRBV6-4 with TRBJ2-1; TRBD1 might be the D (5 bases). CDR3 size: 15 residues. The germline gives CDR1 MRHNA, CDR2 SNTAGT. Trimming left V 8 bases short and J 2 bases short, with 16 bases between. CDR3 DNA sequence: TGTGCCAGCTCCTTTGGGCAGGGCCCCTACAATGAGCAGTTCTTC. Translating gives CASSFGQGPYNEQFF.

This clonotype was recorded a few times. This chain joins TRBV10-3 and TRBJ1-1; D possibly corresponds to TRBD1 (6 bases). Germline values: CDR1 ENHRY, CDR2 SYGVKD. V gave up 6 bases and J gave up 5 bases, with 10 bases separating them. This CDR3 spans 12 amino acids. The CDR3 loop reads CAIRSGVTEAFF. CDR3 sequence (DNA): TGTGCCATCAGATCAGGGGTTACTGAAGCTTTCTTT.

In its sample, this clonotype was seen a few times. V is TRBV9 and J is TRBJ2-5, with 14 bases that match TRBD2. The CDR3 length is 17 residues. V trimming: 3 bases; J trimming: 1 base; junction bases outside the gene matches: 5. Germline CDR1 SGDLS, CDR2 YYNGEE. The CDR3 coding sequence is TGTGCCAGCAGCGCCGGGACTAGCGGGGGTCTCCAAGAGACCCAGTACTTC. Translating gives CASSAGTSGGLQETQYF.

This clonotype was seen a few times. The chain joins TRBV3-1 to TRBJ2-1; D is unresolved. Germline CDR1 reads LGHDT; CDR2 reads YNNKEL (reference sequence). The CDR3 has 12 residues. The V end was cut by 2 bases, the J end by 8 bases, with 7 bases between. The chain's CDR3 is CASSQSRYEQFF. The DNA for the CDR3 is TGTGCCAGCAGCCAAAGCCGGTATGAGCAGTTCTTC.

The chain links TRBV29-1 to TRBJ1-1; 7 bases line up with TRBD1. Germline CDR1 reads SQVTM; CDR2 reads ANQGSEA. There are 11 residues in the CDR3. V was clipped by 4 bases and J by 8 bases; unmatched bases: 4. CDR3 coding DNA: TGCAGCGTTGGACAGGGTTCGGAAGCTTTCTTT. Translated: CSVGQGSEAFF.

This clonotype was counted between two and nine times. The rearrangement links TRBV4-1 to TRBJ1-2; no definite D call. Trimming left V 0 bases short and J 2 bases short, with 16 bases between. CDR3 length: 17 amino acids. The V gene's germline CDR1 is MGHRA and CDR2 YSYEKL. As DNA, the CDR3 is TGCGCCAGCAGCCAAGAGGCCACTTTCCACTTAAACTATGGCTACACCTTC. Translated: CASSQEATFHLNYGYTF.

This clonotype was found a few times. CDR3 region: CASSFEGAGANVLTF. The CDR3 bases are TGTGCCAGCAGTTTCGAGGGAGCTGGGGCCAACGTCCTGACTTTC. The chain is built from TRBV12-3 or TRBV12-4 and TRBJ2-6; a weak D match, TRBD2 (5 bases). The V end lost 3 bases, the J end lost 2 bases, and 8 bases lay between the germline ends. This CDR3 spans 15 amino acids.

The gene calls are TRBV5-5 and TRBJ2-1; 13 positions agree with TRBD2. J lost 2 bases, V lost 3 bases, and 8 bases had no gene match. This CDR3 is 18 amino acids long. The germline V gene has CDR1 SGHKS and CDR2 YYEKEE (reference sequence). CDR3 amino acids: CASSSRDGLAGAYNEQFF. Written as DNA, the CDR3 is TGTGCCAGCAGCTCACGGGATGGACTAGCGGGAGCCTACAATGAGCAGTTCTTC.

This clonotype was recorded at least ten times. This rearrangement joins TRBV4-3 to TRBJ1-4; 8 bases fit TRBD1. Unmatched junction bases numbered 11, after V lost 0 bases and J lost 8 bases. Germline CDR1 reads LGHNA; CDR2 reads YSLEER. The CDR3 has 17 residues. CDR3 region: CASSQDTAGGAVEKLFF. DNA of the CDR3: TGCGCCAGCAGCCAAGATACCGCAGGGGGCGCAGTGGAAAAACTGTTTTTT.

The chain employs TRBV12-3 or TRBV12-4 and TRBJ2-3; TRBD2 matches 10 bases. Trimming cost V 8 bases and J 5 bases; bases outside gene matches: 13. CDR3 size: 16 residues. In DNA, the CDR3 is TGTGCCAGCGCCAGCGGGGGGGGCCGGGTCCAAGATACGCAGTATTTT. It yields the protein CASASGGGRVQDTQYF.

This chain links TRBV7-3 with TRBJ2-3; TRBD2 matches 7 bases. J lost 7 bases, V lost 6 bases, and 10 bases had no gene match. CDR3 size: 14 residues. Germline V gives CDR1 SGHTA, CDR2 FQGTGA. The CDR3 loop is CASSSGGGGNTQYF. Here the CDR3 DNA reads TGTGCCAGCAGTTCGGGCGGGGGAGGAAATACGCAGTATTTT.

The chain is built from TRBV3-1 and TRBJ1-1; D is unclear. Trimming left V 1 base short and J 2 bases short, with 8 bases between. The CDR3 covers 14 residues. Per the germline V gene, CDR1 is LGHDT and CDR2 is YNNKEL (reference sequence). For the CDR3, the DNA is TGTGCCAGCAGCCAAGTAACAGCAAACACTGAAGCTTTCTTT. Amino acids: CASSQVTANTEAFF.

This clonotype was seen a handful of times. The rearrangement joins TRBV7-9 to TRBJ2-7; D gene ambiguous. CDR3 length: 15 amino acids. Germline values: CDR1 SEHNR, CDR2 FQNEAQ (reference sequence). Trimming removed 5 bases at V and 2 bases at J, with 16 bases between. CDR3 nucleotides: TGTGCCAGCAGCCCACCTGAGACAACAGCCTACGAGCAGTACTTC. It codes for CASSPPETTAYEQYF.